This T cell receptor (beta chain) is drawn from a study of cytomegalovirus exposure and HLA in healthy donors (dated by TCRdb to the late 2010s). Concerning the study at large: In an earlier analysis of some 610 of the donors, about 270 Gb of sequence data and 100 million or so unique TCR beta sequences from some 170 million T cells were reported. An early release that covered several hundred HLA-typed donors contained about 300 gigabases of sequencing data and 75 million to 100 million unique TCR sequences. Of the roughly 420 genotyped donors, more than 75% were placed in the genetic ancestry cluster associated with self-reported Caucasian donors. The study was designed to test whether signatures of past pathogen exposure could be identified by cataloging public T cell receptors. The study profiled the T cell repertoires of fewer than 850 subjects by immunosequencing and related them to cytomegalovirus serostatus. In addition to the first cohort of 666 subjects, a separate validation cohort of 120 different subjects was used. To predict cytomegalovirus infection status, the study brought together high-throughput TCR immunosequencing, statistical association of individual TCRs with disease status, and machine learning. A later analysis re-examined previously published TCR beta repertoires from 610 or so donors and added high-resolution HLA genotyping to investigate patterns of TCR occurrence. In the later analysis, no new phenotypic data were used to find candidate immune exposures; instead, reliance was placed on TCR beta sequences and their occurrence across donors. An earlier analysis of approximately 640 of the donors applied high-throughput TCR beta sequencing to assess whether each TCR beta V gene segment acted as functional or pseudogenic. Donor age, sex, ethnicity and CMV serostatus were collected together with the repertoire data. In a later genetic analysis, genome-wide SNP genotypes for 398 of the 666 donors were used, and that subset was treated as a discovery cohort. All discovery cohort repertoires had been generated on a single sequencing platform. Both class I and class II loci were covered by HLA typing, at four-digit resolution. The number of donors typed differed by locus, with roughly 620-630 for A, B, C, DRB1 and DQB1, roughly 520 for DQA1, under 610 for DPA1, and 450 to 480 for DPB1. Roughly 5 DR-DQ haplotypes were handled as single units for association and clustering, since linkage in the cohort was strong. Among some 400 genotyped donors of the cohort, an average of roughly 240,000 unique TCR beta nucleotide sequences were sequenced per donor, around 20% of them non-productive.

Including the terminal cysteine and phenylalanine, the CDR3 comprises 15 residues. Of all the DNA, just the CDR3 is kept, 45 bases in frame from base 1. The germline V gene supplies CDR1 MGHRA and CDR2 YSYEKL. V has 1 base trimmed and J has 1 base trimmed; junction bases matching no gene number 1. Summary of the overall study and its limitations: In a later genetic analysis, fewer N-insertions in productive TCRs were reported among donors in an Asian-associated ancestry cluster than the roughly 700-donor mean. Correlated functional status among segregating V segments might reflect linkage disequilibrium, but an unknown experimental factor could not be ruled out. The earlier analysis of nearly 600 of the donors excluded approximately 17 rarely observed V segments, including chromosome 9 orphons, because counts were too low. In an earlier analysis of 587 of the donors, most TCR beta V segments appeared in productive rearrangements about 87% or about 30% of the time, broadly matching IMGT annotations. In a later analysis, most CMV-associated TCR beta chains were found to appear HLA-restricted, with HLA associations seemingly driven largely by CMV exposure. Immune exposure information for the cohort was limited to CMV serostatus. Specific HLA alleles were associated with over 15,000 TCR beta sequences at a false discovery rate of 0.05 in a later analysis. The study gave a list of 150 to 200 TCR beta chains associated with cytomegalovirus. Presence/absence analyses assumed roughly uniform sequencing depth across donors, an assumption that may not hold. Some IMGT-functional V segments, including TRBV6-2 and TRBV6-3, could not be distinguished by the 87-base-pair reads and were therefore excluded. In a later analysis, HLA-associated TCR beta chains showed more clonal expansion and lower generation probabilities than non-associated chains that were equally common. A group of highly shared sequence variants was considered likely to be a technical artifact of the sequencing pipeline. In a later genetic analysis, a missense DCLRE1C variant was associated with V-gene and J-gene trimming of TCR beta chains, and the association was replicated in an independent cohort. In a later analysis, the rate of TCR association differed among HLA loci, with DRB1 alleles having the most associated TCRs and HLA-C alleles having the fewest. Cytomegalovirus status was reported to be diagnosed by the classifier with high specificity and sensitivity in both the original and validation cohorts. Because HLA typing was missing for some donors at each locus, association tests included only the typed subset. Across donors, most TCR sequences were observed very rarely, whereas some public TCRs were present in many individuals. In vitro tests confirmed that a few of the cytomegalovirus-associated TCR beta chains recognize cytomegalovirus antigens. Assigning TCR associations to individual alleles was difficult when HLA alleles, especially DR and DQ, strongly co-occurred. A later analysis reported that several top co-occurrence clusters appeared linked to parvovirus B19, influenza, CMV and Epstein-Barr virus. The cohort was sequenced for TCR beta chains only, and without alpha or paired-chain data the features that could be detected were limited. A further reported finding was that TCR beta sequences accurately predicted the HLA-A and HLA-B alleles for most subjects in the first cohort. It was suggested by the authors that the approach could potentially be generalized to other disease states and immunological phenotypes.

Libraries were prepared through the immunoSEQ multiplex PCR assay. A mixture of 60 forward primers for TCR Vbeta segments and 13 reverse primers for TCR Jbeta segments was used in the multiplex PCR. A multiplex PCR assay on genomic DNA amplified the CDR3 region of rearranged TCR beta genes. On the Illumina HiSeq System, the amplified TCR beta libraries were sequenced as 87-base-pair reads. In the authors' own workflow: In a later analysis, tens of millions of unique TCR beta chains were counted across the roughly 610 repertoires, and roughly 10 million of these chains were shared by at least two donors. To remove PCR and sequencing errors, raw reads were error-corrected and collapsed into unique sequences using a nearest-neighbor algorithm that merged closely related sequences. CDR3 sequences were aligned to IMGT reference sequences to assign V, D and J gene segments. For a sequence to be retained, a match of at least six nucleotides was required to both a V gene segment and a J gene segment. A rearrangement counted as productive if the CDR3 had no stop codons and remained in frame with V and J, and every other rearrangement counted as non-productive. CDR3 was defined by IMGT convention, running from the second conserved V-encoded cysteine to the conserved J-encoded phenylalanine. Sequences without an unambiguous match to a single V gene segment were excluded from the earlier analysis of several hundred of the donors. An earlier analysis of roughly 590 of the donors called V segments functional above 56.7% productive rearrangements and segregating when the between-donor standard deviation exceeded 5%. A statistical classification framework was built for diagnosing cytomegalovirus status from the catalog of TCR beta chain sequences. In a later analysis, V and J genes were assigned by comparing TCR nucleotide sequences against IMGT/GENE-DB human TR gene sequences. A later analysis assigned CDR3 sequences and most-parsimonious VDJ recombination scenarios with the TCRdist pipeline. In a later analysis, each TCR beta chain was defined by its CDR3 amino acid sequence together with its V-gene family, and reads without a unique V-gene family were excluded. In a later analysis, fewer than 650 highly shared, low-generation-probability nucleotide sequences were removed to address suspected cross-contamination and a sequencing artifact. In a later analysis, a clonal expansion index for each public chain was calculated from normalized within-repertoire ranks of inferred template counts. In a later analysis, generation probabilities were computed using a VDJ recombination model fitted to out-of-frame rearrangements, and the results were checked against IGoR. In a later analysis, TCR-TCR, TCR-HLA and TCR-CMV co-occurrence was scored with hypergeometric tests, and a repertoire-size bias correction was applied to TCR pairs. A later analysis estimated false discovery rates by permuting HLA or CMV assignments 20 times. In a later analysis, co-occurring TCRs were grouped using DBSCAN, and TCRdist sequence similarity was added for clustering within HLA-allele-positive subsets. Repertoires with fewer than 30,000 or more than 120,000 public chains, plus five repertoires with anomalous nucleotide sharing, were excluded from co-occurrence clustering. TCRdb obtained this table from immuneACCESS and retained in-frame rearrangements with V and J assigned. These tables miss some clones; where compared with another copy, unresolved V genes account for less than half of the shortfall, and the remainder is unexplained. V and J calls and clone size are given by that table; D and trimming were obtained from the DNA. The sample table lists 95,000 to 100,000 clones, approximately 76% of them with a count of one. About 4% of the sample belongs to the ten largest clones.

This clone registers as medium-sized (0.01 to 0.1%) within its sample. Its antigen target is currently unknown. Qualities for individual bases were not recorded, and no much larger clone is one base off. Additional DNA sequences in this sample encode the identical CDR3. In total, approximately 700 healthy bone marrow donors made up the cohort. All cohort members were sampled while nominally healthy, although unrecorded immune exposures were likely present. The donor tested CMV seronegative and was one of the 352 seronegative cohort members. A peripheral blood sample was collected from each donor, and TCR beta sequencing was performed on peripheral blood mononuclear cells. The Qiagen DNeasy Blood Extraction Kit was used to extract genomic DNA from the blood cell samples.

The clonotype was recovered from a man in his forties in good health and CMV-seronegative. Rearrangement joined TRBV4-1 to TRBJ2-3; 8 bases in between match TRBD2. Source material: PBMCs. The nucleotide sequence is TGCGCCAGCAGCCAAGGGCGGGGGGGCACAGATACGCAGTATTTT. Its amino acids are CASSQGRGGTDTQYF.